Each of the 15 T cell receptor beta chains below was sequenced from the same sample in a study of neoadjuvant anti-PD-1 for oral cavity cancer. Specified time point: after neoadjuvant nivolumab, at surgical resection. TCRdb's copy holds only in-frame clones and misses some; the assay was immunoSEQ multiplex PCR. The data hold about 37,000 clones, with roughly two fifths observed a single time. The sequences come from tumor tissue, collected after nivolumab (anti-PD-1) treatment. These receptors were obtained from a person aged 35 to 85 with oral cavity squamous cell carcinoma.

The chain links TRBV27 to TRBJ1-1; D not certain. The CDR3 spans 13 residues. CDR1 is MNHEY and CDR2 is SMNVEV in the germline V gene (reference sequence). Trimming took off 6 bases at V and 3 bases at J, with 11 bases between the two ends. In DNA, the CDR3 is TGTGCCAGCAGGACATCCCCCTACACTGAAGCTTTCTTT. Its protein is CASRTSPYTEAFF.

The chain combines TRBV5-8 with TRBJ1-2, with D maybe TRBD1 (5 bases). Trimming took off 1 base at V and 4 bases at J, with 14 bases between the two ends. The CDR3 runs 15 residues. Germline loops: CDR1 SGHTS, CDR2 YDEGEE. The CDR3 loop is CASSLFPLGGYGYTF. The CDR3 region has the DNA TGTGCCAGCAGCTTGTTTCCCCTCGGGGGCTATGGCTACACCTTC. Looking up the rest from reference TRBV5-8 and TRBJ1-2 gives the full variable domain: EAGVTQSPTHLIKTRGQQATLRCSPISGHTSVYWYQQALGLGLQFLLWYDEGEERNRGNFPPRFSGRQFPNYSSELNVNALELEDSALYLCASSLFPLGGYGYTFGSGTRLTVV.

The CDR3, as DNA: TGTGCCAGCAGTTCACCAGGGGTCCAAGAGACCCAGTACTTC. It is translated as CASSSPGVQETQYF. This chain connects TRBV27 to TRBJ2-5; D is possibly TRBD1 (6 bases). The germline V gene has CDR1 MNHEY and CDR2 SMNVEV (reference sequence). This CDR3 comprises 14 residues. With 4 bases removed from V and 1 base from J, the gap between germline ends came to 10 bases.

A single count supports this clone. The CDR3 is CASSPFSGESYEQYF. In DNA, the CDR3 is TGTGCCAGCAGTCCGTTTTCGGGGGAGTCCTACGAGCAGTACTTC. The V call is TRBV2, the J call TRBJ2-7, with D perhaps TRBD2 (6 bases). Trimming took off 5 bases at V and 1 base at J, with 15 bases between the two ends. The V gene's germline CDR1 is SNHLY and CDR2 FYNNEI. CDR3 length: 15 residues.

The chain couples TRBV7-9 to TRBJ2-1; the D gene is possibly TRBD2 (7 bases). With 5 bases removed from V and 8 bases from J, the gap between germline ends came to 19 bases. The CDR3 loop spans 15 amino acids. The germline V gene encodes CDR1 SEHNR and CDR2 FQNEAQ (reference sequence). CDR3 DNA: TGTGCCAGCAGCGAGACGGGGGGCAGGTTGGATGAGCAGTTCTTC. Translation gives CASSETGGRLDEQFF.

The table lists this clone with a few counts. J is TRBJ1-2 and V is TRBV28; no clear D. The CDR3 covers 14 residues. The V gene lost 7 bases and the J gene lost 2 bases, with 14 bases spanning the gap. Germline lookup yields CDR1 MDHEN and CDR2 SYDVKM. As DNA, the CDR3 is TGTGCCAGCACCCTGGACGGGAGAAACTATGGCTACACCTTC. As protein: CASTLDGRNYGYTF.

The J gene is TRBJ2-3, the V gene TRBV7-2, with D possibly being TRBD2 (7 bases). Trimming removed 5 bases at V and 8 bases at J, with 17 bases between. The CDR3 spans 14 residues. Germline CDR1 and CDR2: SGHTA and FQGNSA. This CDR3 reads CASSLGGGPGTQYF. The CDR3 DNA reads as TGTGCCAGCAGCCTAGGCGGGGGCCCGGGTACGCAGTATTTT. Using reference TRBV7-2 and TRBJ2-3 for the parts outside the CDR3, the full variable domain is GAGVSQSPSNKVTEKGKDVELRCDPISGHTALYWYRQSLGQGLEFLIYFQGNSAPDKSGLPSDRFSAERTGGSVSTLTIQRTQQEDSAVYLCASSLGGGPGTQYFGPGTRLTVL.

The rearrangement links TRBV4-2 to TRBJ2-3; D is unclear. The CDR3 is made up of 15 amino acids. V was clipped by 0 bases and J by 0 bases, with 7 bases between them. Germline V gene lookup returns CDR1 LGHNA and CDR2 YNFKEQ. CDR3 DNA sequence: TGTGCCAGCAGCCAAGAGTGGCGGAGCACAGATACGCAGTATTTT. This gives the protein CASSQEWRSTDTQYF.

The chain has TRBV18 and TRBJ1-4, with TRBD1 matching over 12 bases. V shed 2 bases and J 8 bases; nucleotides not matched to a gene: 3. Germline V gene lookup returns CDR1 KGHSH and CDR2 LQKENI. This CDR3 spans 15 amino acids. The CDR3 loop is CASSPGTGGGEKLFF. The CDR3 DNA follows: TGTGCCAGCTCACCAGGGACAGGGGGCGGCGAAAAACTGTTTTTT.

In this sample, this clone turned up a few times. The rearrangement links TRBV10-1 to TRBJ2-3; the D gene is possibly TRBD2 (6 bases). V was clipped by 5 bases and J by 2 bases, with 11 bases between them. The germline V gene has CDR1 WNHNN and CDR2 SYGVQD (reference sequence). This CDR3 is 14 amino acids long. CDR3 nucleotide sequence: TGCGCCAGCAGTATGCGGGATGTCACAGATACGCAGTATTTT. Its translation is CASSMRDVTDTQYF.

The chain recombines TRBV2 with TRBJ1-5; D unclear. The CDR3 has 13 residues. CDR1 SNHLY and CDR2 FYNNEI come from the germline V gene. The V gene lost 2 bases and the J gene lost 7 bases, with 9 bases spanning the gap. The chain's CDR3 is CASSEYLRQPQHF. CDR3 sequence (DNA): TGTGCCAGCAGTGAATATCTACGCCAGCCCCAGCATTTT.

The chain has TRBV7-3 and TRBJ1-6; D remains unclear. Looked up from germline, CDR1 is SGHTA and CDR2 is FQGTGA. The CDR3 covers 14 residues. The germline V and J ends were trimmed by 3 bases and 7 bases, with 10 bases remaining between them. CDR3 DNA: TGTGCCAGCAGCTTGACCGCCCAGAATTCACCCCTCCACTTT. Encoded protein: CASSLTAQNSPLHF.

The chain links TRBV9 to TRBJ2-7; D gene uncertain. Germline CDR1 and CDR2: SGDLS and YYNGEE. V was clipped by 0 bases and J by 6 bases, with 4 bases between them. The CDR3 is made up of 11 amino acids. The CDR3 DNA is TGTGCCAGCAGCGTAGTTTTCGAGCAGTACTTC. Protein: CASSVVFEQYF.

This clone was observed a handful of times. The rearrangement joins TRBV27 to TRBJ2-6; TRBD1 or TRBD2 may be the D gene (5 bases each). Trimming stripped 6 bases from V and 0 bases from J, with 15 bases between. The germline gives CDR1 MNHEY, CDR2 SMNVEV (reference sequence). CDR3 length equals 17 residues. Written as DNA, the CDR3 is TGTGCCAGCAGACTAGGGACGGTACGCTCTGGGGCCAACGTCCTGACTTTC. It codes for CASRLGTVRSGANVLTF.

This chain joins TRBV5-6 and TRBJ2-7, with D uncertain. Germline V gene data show CDR1 as SGHDT and CDR2 as YYEEEE. Trimming shortened V by 0 bases and J by 1 base, and 5 bases separated the two germline ends. The CDR3 covers 13 residues. The CDR3 DNA reads TGTGCCAGCAGCTTGGGCAATTCCTACGAGCAGTACTTC. It codes for CASSLGNSYEQYF.